The clone carrying this T cell receptor (beta chain) was seen once. These data belong to a study of control samples from healthy donors and cancer patients. Assay used: immunoSEQ multiplex PCR; TCRdb lists only in-frame clones, some missing. The table includes 150,000 to 200,000 clones, about 90% detected once. Trimming left V 6 bases short and J 5 bases short, with 5 bases between. The CDR3 contains 12 residues. In germline, CDR1 is SNHLY, CDR2 FYNNEI. Sequencing was performed on blood. V usage is TRBV2 and J usage is TRBJ1-6; no firm D call. The receptor comes from a man between 18 and 29 years old in good health. The CDR3 protein is CASRQNNSPLHF. The CDR3 bases are TGTGCCAGCAGACAGAATAATTCACCCCTCCACTTT.